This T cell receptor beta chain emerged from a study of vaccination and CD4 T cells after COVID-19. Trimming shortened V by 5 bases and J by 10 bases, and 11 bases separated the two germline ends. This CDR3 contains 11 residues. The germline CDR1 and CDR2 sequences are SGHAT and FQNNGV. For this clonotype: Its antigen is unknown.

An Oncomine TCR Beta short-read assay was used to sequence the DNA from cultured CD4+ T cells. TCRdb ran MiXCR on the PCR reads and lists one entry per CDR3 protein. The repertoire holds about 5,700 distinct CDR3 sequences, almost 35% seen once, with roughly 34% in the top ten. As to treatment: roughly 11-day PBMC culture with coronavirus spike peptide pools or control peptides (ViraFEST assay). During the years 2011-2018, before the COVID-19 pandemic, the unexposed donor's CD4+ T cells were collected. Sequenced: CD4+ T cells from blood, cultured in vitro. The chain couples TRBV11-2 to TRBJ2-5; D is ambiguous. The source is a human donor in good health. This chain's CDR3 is CASSQKRVQYF. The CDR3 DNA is TGTGCCAGCAGCCAAAAGAGAGTCCAGTACTTC.